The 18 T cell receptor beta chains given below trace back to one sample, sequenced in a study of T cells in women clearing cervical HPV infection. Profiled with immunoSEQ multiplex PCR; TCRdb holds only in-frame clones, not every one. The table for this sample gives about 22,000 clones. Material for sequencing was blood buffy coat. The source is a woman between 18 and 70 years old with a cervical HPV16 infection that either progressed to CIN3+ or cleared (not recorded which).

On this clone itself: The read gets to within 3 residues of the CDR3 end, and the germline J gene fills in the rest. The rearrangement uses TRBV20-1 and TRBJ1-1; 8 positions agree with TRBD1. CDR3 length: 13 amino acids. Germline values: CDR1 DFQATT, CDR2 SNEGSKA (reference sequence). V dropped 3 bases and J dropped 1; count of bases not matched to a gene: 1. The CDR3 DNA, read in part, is TGCAGTGCTAGGGACAGGGCGAACACTGAA. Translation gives CSARDRANTE. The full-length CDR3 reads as CSARDRANTEAFF.

CDR3 sequence reads: CASSQDRNTEAFF. CDR3 DNA (partial): TGTGCCAGCAGCCAGGACAGGAACACTGAA. The chain joins TRBV4-2 to TRBJ1-1, with a possible D match to TRBD1 (6 bases). The CDR3 end falls 3 residues outside the read, so it is completed with the germline J gene. Germline V gives CDR1 LGHNA, CDR2 YNFKEQ. Trimming stripped 3 bases from V and 1 base from J, with 6 bases between. This CDR3 region has 13 residues.

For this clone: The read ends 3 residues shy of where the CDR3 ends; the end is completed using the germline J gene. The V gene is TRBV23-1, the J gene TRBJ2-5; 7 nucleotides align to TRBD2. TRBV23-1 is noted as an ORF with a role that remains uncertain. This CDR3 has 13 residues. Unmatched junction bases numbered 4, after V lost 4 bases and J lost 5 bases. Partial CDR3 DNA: TGCGCCAGCAGTCCGGGGGGAGGGGAGACC. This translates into CASSPGGGET. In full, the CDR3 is CASSPGGGETQYF.

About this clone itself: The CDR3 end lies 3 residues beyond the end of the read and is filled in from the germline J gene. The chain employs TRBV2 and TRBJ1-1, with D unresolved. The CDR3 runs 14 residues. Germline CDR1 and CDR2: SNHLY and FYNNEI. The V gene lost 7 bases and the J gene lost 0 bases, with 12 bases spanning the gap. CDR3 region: CASIPYPLNTEAFF. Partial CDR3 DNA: TGTGCCAGCATTCCCTATCCTTTGAACACTGAA.

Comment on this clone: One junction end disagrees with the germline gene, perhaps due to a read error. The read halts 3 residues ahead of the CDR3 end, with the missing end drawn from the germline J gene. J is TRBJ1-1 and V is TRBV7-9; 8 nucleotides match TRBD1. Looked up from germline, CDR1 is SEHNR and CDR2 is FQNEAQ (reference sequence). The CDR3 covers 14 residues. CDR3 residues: CTSSLLRGRTEAFF. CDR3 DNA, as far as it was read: TGTACCAGCAGCTTACTCAGGGGGCGGACTGAA.

CDR3 residues: CASSDGEDSGGSYEQYF. CDR3 bases read: TGTGCCAGCAGTGACGGTGAGGATAGCGGGGGGTCCTACGAG. The chain has TRBV2 and TRBJ2-7; 10 bases are shared with TRBD2. The read finishes 3 residues shy of the CDR3 end, and the germline J gene is used to complete it. V was clipped by 3 bases and J by 1 base; unmatched bases: 9. This CDR3 is 17 amino acids long. The germline V gene has CDR1 SNHLY and CDR2 FYNNEI.

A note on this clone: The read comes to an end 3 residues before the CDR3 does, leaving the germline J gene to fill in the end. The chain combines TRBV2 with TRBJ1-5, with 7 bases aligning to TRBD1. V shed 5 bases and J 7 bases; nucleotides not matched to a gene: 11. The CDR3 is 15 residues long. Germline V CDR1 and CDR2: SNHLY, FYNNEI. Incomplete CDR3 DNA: TGTGCCAGCAGTTTAGATAGGGGGCGAGGACAGCCC. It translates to CASSLDRGRGQP. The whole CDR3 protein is CASSLDRGRGQPQHF.

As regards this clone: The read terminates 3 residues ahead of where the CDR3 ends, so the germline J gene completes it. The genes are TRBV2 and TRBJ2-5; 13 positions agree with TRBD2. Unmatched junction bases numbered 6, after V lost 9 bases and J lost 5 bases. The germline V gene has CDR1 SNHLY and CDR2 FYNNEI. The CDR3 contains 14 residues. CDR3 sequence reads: CARGGTSGEETQYF. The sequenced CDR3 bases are TGTGCCAGGGGGGGGACTAGCGGGGAGGAGACC.

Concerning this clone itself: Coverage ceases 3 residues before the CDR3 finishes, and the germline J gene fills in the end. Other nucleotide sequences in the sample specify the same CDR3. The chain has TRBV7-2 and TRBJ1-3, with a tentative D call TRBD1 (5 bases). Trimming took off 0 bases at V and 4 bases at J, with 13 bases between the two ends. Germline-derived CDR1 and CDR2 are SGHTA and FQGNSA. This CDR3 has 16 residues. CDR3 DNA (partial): TGTGCCAGCAGCTTAGCTCCCAGGGTCTGGGGAAACACC. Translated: CASSLAPRVWGNT. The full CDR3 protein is CASSLAPRVWGNTIYF.

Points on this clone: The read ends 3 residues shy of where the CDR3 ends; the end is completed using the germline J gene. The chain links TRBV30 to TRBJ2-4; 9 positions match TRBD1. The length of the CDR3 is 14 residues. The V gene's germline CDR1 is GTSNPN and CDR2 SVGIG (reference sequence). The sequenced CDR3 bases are TGTGCCTGGAGCGTAGACAGGGGGTACTATGGT. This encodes CAWSVDRGYYG. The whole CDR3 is CAWSVDRGYYGQYF.

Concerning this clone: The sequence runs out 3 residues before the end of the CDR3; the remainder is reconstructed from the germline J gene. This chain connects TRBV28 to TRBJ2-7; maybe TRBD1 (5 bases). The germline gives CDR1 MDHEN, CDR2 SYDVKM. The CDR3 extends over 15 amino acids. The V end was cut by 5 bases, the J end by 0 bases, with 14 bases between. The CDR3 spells CASSLIPDTSYEQYF. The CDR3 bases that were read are TGTGCCAGCAGTCTCATACCGGACACCTCCTACGAG.

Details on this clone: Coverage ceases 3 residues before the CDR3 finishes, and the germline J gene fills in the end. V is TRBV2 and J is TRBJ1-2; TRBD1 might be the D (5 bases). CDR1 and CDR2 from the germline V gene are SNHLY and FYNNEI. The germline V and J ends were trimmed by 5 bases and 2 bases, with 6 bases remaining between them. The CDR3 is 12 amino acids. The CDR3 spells CASSQGNYGYTF. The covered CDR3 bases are TGTGCCAGCAGTCAGGGAAACTATGGC.

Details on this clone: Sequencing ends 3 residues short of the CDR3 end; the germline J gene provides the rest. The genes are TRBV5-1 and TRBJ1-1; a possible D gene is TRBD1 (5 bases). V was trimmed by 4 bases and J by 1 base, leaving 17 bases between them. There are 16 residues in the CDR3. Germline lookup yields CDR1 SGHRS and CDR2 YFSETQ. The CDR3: CASSPYQRGPNTEAFF. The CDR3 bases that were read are TGCGCCAGCAGCCCCTATCAGAGGGGCCCGAACACTGAA. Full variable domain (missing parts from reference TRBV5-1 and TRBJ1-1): KAGVTQTPRYLIKTRGQQVTLSCSPISGHRSVSWYQQTPGQGLQFLFEYFSETQRNKGNFPGRFSGRQFSNSRSEMNVSTLELGDSALYLCASSPYQRGPNTEAFFGQGTRLTVV.

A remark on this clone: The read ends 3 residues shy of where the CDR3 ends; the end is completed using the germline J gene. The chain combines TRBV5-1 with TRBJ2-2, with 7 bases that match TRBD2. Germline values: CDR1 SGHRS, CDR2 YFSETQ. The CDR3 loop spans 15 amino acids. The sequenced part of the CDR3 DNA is TGCGCCAGCAGCCACCTTATGGGGGGGGATGAAAAG. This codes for CASSHLMGGDEK. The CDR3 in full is CASSHLMGGDEKLFF.

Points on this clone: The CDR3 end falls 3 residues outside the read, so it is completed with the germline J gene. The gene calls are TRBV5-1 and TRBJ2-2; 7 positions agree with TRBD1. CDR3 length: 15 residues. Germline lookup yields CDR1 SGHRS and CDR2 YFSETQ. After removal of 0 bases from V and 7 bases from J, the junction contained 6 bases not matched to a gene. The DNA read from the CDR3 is TGCGCCAGCAGCTTGGGAAGTCAGGGGGTCGGGGAG. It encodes CASSLGSQGVGE. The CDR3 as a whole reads CASSLGSQGVGELFF.

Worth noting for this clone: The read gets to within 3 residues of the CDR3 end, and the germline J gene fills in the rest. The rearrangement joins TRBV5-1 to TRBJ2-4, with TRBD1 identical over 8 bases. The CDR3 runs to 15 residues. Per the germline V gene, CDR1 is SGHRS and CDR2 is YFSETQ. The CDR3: CASSGQPTGGNGQYF. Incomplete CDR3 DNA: TGCGCCAGCAGCGGACAACCAACAGGGGGAAATGGT.

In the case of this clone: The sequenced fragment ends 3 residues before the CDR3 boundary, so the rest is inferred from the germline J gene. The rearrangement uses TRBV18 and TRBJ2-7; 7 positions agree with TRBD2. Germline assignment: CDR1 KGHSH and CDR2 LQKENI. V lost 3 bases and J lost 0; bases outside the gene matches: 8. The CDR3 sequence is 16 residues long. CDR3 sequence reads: CASSPVLAVSSYEQYF. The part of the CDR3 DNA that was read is TGTGCCAGCTCACCCGTTCTAGCGGTAAGCTCCTACGAG.

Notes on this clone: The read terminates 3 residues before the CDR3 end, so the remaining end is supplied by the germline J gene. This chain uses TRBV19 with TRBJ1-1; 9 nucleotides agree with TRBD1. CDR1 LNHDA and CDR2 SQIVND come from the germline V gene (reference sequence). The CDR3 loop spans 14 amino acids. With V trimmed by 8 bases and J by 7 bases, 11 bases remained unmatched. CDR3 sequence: CASSSTGGRIEAFF. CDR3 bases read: TGTGCCAGTTCCTCAACAGGGGGCAGAATTGAA.